These 29 T cell receptor beta chains were sequenced from one sample in a study of T cells in narcolepsy. Sequencing was performed with immunoSEQ multiplex PCR; in TCRdb, only in-frame clones are kept and a portion is missing. Found here are under 35,000 clones, about 87% of them singletons; the top ten hold 0.8% to 0.9%. The sequenced sample consisted of memory (CD45RA-) CD4+ T cells from blood. These receptors were collected from a human donor in good health.

This chain uses TRBV9 with TRBJ2-1; D is possibly TRBD1 or TRBD2 (5 bases each). The germline V and J ends were trimmed by 3 bases and 2 bases, with 6 bases remaining between them. CDR3 length equals 13 residues. Germline loops: CDR1 SGDLS, CDR2 YYNGEE. CDR3 DNA: TGTGCCAGCAGCGGGGGACCCTACAATGAGCAGTTCTTC. Translating it yields CASSGGPYNEQFF.

The J gene is TRBJ2-6, the V gene TRBV7-6; D not certain. This CDR3 is 15 amino acids long. Looked up from germline, CDR1 is SGHVS and CDR2 is FNYEAQ. V lost 0 bases to trimming and J lost 0 bases, with 3 bases between them. CDR3 sequence: CASSLAISGANVLTF. The CDR3 coding sequence is TGTGCCAGCAGCTTAGCTATCTCTGGGGCCAACGTCCTGACTTTC. The whole variable domain, filled in from reference TRBV7-6 and TRBJ2-6, reads GAGVSQSPRYKVTKRGQDVALRCDPISGHVSLYWYRQALGQGPEFLTYFNYEAQQDKSGLPNDRFSAERPEGSISTLTIQRTEQRDSAMYRCASSLAISGANVLTFGAGSRLTVL.

In its sample, this clone was seen once. The chain is built from TRBV19 and TRBJ2-1; D tentatively fits TRBD1 or TRBD2 (6 bases each). Trimming took off 1 base at V and 3 bases at J, with 16 bases between the two ends. The germline gives CDR1 LNHDA, CDR2 SQIVND (reference sequence). The CDR3 covers 17 residues. The chain's CDR3 is CASSIVHREANYNEQFF. The CDR3 DNA sequence: TGTGCCAGTAGTATAGTGCACAGGGAGGCAAACTACAATGAGCAGTTCTTC.

The chain carries TRBV6-4 and TRBJ2-7; 13 bases align to TRBD2. Germline-derived CDR1 and CDR2 are MRHNA and SNTAGT. The J segment lost 7 bases and the V segment lost 7 bases, leaving 16 bases of the junction unmatched. This CDR3 has 17 amino acids. CDR3 sequence reads: CASILVQTSGRLWEQYF. The CDR3 nucleotides are TGTGCCAGCATCCTCGTTCAGACTAGCGGGAGGCTCTGGGAGCAGTACTTC.

This rearrangement joins TRBV5-1 to TRBJ2-7; 7 bases are a match to TRBD2. With 0 bases clipped from V and 6 bases from J, the junction kept 9 bases outside the gene matches. This CDR3 is 15 amino acids long. Germline V lookup: CDR1 SGHRS, CDR2 YFSETQ. As DNA, the CDR3 is TGCGCCAGCAGCTTGGGGTGGGAGGGCTCGAGCGAGCAGTACTTC. This codes for CASSLGWEGSSEQYF. Full variable domain (remainder filled in from reference TRBV5-1 and TRBJ2-7): KAGVTQTPRYLIKTRGQQVTLSCSPISGHRSVSWYQQTPGQGLQFLFEYFSETQRNKGNFPGRFSGRQFSNSRSEMNVSTLELGDSALYLCASSLGWEGSSEQYFGPGTRLTVT.

This rearrangement joins TRBV7-3 to TRBJ2-1, with D possibly matching TRBD2 (7 bases). Germline V gene lookup returns CDR1 SGHTA and CDR2 FQGTGA. Trimming took 3 bases from V and 6 from J, leaving 15 bases between them. CDR3 length: 15 residues. The CDR3 loop reads CASSLRGGGTNEQFF. CDR3 sequence (DNA): TGTGCCAGCAGCTTGAGGGGCGGGGGCACCAATGAGCAGTTCTTC.

The table lists this clone with a count of one. This chain uses TRBV7-2 with TRBJ2-3; 13 bases align to TRBD2. This CDR3 has 15 amino acids. The V gene's germline CDR1 is SGHTA and CDR2 FQGNSA. Germline trimming cut 5 bases from V and 6 bases from J; bases unmatched to any gene: 5. CDR3 residues: CASSQLAGGIDTQYF. CDR3 sequence (DNA): TGTGCCAGCAGCCAACTAGCGGGGGGGATCGATACGCAGTATTTT.

V and J are TRBV30 and TRBJ1-1; D unclear. V lost 4 bases to trimming and J lost 1 base, with 13 bases between them. This CDR3 region has 14 residues. CDR1 GTSNPN and CDR2 SVGIG come from the germline V gene (reference sequence). In DNA, the CDR3 is TGTGCCTGGAATGGAGGGTCCAAGAACACTGAAGCTTTCTTT. This codes for CAWNGGSKNTEAFF. Supplemented by reference TRBV30 and TRBJ1-1, the full variable domain reads SQTIHQWPATLVQPVGSPLSLECTVEGTSNPNLYWYRQAAGRGLQLLFYSVGIGQISSEVPQNLSASRPQDRQFILSSKKLLLSDSGFYLCAWNGGSKNTEAFFGQGTRLTVV.

The chain couples TRBV7-9 to TRBJ2-2; D ambiguous. This CDR3 is 14 amino acids long. V was clipped by 2 bases and J by 1 base, with 5 bases between them. Germline V gene sequence: CDR1 SEHNR, CDR2 FQNEAQ (reference sequence). The CDR3 sequence is CASSLKMNTGELFF. The CDR3 bases are TGTGCCAGCAGCTTAAAGATGAACACCGGGGAGCTGTTTTTT.

The V gene is TRBV5-4, the J gene TRBJ2-7; weak D call: TRBD1 (5 bases). The CDR3 spans 13 residues. Trimming stripped 2 bases from V and 4 bases from J, with 10 bases between. Germline V lookup: CDR1 SGHNT, CDR2 YYREEE (reference sequence). The CDR3 DNA reads TGTGCCAGCAGCTTTCTGGGGCCTTACGAGCAGTACTTC. Its translation: CASSFLGPYEQYF.

The J gene is TRBJ1-6, the V gene TRBV5-1, with D unclear. V was shortened by 0 bases and J by 6 bases, with 10 bases between the two germline ends. The CDR3 is 15 amino acids. Germline V gene data show CDR1 as SGHRS and CDR2 as YFSETQ. The CDR3 sequence: CASSLENSFNSPLHF. The CDR3 nucleotides are TGCGCCAGCAGCTTGGAAAACTCGTTTAATTCACCCCTCCACTTT. The full variable domain, completed using reference TRBV5-1 and TRBJ1-6, is KAGVTQTPRYLIKTRGQQVTLSCSPISGHRSVSWYQQTPGQGLQFLFEYFSETQRNKGNFPGRFSGRQFSNSRSEMNVSTLELGDSALYLCASSLENSFNSPLHFGNGTRLTVT.

The chain joins TRBV7-2 to TRBJ2-7; 7 bases agree with TRBD2. Germline CDR1 is SGHTA and CDR2 is FQGNSA. The CDR3 is made up of 15 amino acids. V was pared by 7 bases and J by 5 bases, with 14 bases of the junction left unmatched. CDR3 in DNA: TGTGCCAGCACCATCCGTGCGGGAGTGAGCGACGAGCAGTACTTC. Its translation is CASTIRAGVSDEQYF.

The chain joins TRBV6-1 to TRBJ1-2, with a possible D match to TRBD1 (5 bases). CDR1 and CDR2 from the germline V gene are MNHNS and SASEGT. This CDR3 region has 11 residues. Trimming took off 8 bases at V and 2 bases at J, with 6 bases between the two ends. The CDR3 protein is CASRQNYGYTF. CDR3 sequence (DNA): TGTGCCAGCCGACAGAACTATGGCTACACCTTC.

The J gene is TRBJ2-2, the V gene TRBV7-6; TRBD2 agrees at 16 bases. V shed 4 bases and J 7 bases; nucleotides not matched to a gene: 12. This CDR3 has 19 amino acids. Germline lookup yields CDR1 SGHVS and CDR2 FNYEAQ. This CDR3 is CASSSRPGLAGGPHGELFF. CDR3 nucleotide sequence: TGTGCCAGCAGCTCACGGCCGGGACTAGCGGGAGGGCCCCACGGGGAGCTGTTTTTT.

The J gene is TRBJ1-1, the V gene TRBV5-8, with D maybe TRBD1 (6 bases). This CDR3 has 15 amino acids. Looked up from germline, CDR1 is SGHTS and CDR2 is YDEGEE. Trimming cost V 9 bases and J 4 bases, with 22 bases left between them. The CDR3: CATSRRGARITEAFF. The CDR3 DNA follows: TGTGCCACCAGTCGACGGGGGGCGCGCATCACTGAAGCTTTCTTT.

The genes are TRBV6-1 and TRBJ2-4; D not resolved. V lost 4 bases and J 0 bases, leaving 7 bases between the germline ends. CDR3 size: 14 residues. Germline V gene lookup returns CDR1 MNHNS and CDR2 SASEGT. CDR3 sequence: CASSVGVAKNIQYF. The CDR3 DNA reads as TGTGCCAGCAGTGTTGGGGTAGCCAAAAACATTCAGTACTTC.

The chain uses TRBV5-6 and TRBJ2-2; possible D gene TRBD2, 5 bases. Trimming took 5 bases from V and 6 from J, leaving 14 bases between them. CDR3 size: 14 residues. Germline CDR1 reads SGHDT; CDR2 reads YYEEEE. The CDR3 reads CASRLTGGAGELFF. In DNA form, the CDR3 reads TGTGCCAGCAGACTAACTGGAGGAGCCGGGGAGCTGTTTTTT.

Points on this clone: At the DNA level, this CDR3 is encoded by other sequences in the same sample as well. The rearrangement links TRBV2 to TRBJ2-7, with a possible D match to TRBD1 (7 bases). The CDR3 spans 17 residues. CDR1 SNHLY and CDR2 FYNNEI come from the germline V gene. The V and J ends lost 0 bases and 7 bases respectively, with 22 bases between them. CDR3 sequence (DNA): TGTGCCAGCAGTGAAGCTTTGCCGGGGGCAGGGGGTCGGGAGCAGTACTTC. Its translation: CASSEALPGAGGREQYF.

The chain couples TRBV19 to TRBJ1-6, with D unresolved. V lost 8 bases and J 7 bases, leaving 12 bases between the germline ends. Germline CDR1 reads LNHDA; CDR2 reads SQIVND (reference sequence). This CDR3 contains 13 residues. CDR3 bases: TGTGCCAGTGCGCGAAACGGGAATTCACCCCTCCACTTT. Translating it yields CASARNGNSPLHF. Variable domain in full (rest from reference TRBV19 and TRBJ1-6): DGGITQSPKYLFRKEGQNVTLSCEQNLNHDAMYWYRQDPGQGLRLIYYSQIVNDFQKGDIAEGYSVSREKKESFPLTVTSAQKNPTAFYLCASARNGNSPLHFGNGTRLTVT.

The rearrangement joins TRBV27 to TRBJ1-4; no clear D gene. Germline V lookup: CDR1 MNHEY, CDR2 SMNVEV (reference sequence). Trimming stripped 2 bases from V and 8 bases from J, with 12 bases between. The CDR3 has 14 amino acids. CDR3 region: CASSLGQAREKLFF. The DNA for the CDR3 is TGTGCCAGCAGTTTAGGGCAGGCTAGAGAAAAACTGTTTTTT.

The chain carries TRBV7-2 and TRBJ1-5; D is uncertain. In germline, CDR1 is SGHTA, CDR2 FQGNSA. Trimming stripped 2 bases from V and 5 bases from J, with 7 bases between. The CDR3 has 13 residues. The CDR3 is CASSLQVDQPQHF. The CDR3 coding sequence is TGTGCCAGCAGCTTACAGGTCGATCAGCCCCAGCATTTT.

The chain has TRBV4-3 and TRBJ2-2, with 7 bases lining up with TRBD1. The CDR3 runs to 16 residues. The germline V gene has CDR1 LGHNA and CDR2 YSLEER. The junction had 6 bases not matched to a gene; V was cut back by 2 bases and J by 3 bases. The CDR3 loop is CASSQRRGPHTGELFF. Written as DNA, the CDR3 is TGCGCCAGCAGCCAAAGAAGGGGGCCCCACACCGGGGAGCTGTTTTTT.

The chain joins TRBV29-1 to TRBJ2-3; D might be TRBD2 (6 bases). V shed 6 bases and J shed 0 bases, with 13 bases lying between them. The CDR3 covers 14 residues. CDR1 SQVTM and CDR2 ANQGSEA come from the germline V gene. CDR3 protein: CSVSFSGSTDTQYF. CDR3 in DNA: TGCAGCGTCTCCTTTAGCGGTAGCACAGATACGCAGTATTTT.

This rearrangement joins TRBV19 to TRBJ2-1; D ambiguous. The CDR3 runs to 14 residues. V was clipped by 3 bases and J by 3 bases, with 9 bases between them. Germline V gene lookup returns CDR1 LNHDA and CDR2 SQIVND (reference sequence). The CDR3 is CASSIGRVYNEQFF. DNA of the CDR3: TGTGCCAGTAGTATTGGTAGGGTCTACAATGAGCAGTTCTTC.

V gene TRBV7-9 combines with J gene TRBJ2-3; TRBD2 is a possible D gene (7 bases). There are 18 residues in the CDR3. CDR1 and CDR2 (germline): SEHNR, FQNEAQ (reference sequence). Deletions cut 6 bases from V and 3 bases from J, with 25 bases between. Here the CDR3 reads CASSRGGGVPPKTDTQYF. CDR3 coding DNA: TGTGCCAGCAGTAGGGGGGGTGGTGTACCCCCGAAGACAGATACGCAGTATTTT.

The V and J genes are TRBV18 and TRBJ2-1; 8 nucleotides agree with TRBD2. After removal of 0 bases from V and 7 bases from J, the junction contained 11 bases not matched to a gene. The CDR3 covers 17 residues. The V gene's germline CDR1 is KGHSH and CDR2 LQKENI. The CDR3 sequence: CASSPPSSGGPGNEQFF. As DNA, the CDR3 is TGTGCCAGCTCACCACCATCCTCGGGAGGGCCAGGAAATGAGCAGTTCTTC.

The chain is built from TRBV18 and TRBJ2-1; D may be TRBD2 (5 bases). V was shortened by 3 bases and J by 2 bases, with 11 bases between the two germline ends. This CDR3 is built from 15 residues. Germline CDR1 and CDR2: KGHSH and LQKENI. CDR3 sequence (DNA): TGTGCCAGCTCACCTTTACCCGGGACCTACAATGAGCAGTTCTTC. Translated, it gives CASSPLPGTYNEQFF.

This CDR3 reads CASSSGSGRERQETQYF. The CDR3 nucleotides are TGTGCCAGCAGTTCGGGTAGCGGGAGGGAAAGACAAGAGACCCAGTACTTC. The genes are TRBV27 and TRBJ2-5; 11 nucleotides agree with TRBD2. This CDR3 contains 17 residues. Trimming at V came to 4 bases and at J to 2 bases, leaving 9 bases not matched to a gene. Per germline, CDR1 MNHEY and CDR2 SMNVEV (reference sequence).

The chain joins TRBV5-4 to TRBJ2-5; 7 bases agree with TRBD2. With V trimmed by 2 bases and J by 5 bases, 15 bases remained unmatched. CDR1 and CDR2 from the germline V gene are SGHNT and YYREEE (reference sequence). CDR3 length: 17 residues. CDR3 in DNA: TGTGCCAGCAGCTTAGGCCCCAAACTATTCGGGGGGGAGACCCAGTACTTC. This encodes CASSLGPKLFGGETQYF. Complete variable domain (other parts from reference TRBV5-4 and TRBJ2-5): ETGVTQSPTHLIKTRGQQVTLRCSSQSGHNTVSWYQQALGQGPQFIFQYYREEENGRGNFPPRFSGLQFPNYSSELNVNALELDDSALYLCASSLGPKLFGGETQYFGPGTRLLVL.